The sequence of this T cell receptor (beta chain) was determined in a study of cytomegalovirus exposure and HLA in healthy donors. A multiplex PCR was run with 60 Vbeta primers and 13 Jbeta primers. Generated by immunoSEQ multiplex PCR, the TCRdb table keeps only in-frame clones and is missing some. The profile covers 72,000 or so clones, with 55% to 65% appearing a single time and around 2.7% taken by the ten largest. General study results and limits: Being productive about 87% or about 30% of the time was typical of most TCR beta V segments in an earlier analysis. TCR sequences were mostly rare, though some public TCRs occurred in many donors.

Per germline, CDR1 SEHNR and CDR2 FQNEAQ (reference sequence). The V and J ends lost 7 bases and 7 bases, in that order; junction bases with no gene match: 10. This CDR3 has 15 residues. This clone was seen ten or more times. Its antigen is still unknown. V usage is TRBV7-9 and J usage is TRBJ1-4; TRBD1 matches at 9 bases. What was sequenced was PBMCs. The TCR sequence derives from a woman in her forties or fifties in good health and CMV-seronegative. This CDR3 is CASTFMGQGGEKLFF. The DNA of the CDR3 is TGTGCCAGCACCTTTATGGGACAGGGAGGTGAAAAACTGTTTTTT.